The 20 T cell receptor beta chains below were found in one sample sequenced in a study of CXCR3-negative and CXCR3-positive naive CD8 T cells. Antigens for these TCRs are unknown. cDNA libraries for TRB were generated by 5' RACE incorporating UMI labels. Each CDR3 protein gets one entry in TCRdb, which reprocessed the 5' RACE reads and gives no DNA. This listing includes some 47,000 distinct CDR3 sequences. Broader study findings: Hydrophobicity of TRB CDR3s was greater in CXCR3-positive naive cells than in CXCR3-negative naive cells.

Sequencing input: naive CXCR3+ CD8+ T cells from blood. Sample subset: CD45RO-CCR7+CD27+CD95- naive CD8+ T cells expressing CXCR3 (TNR3+). Receptors originate from a human donor in good health. Some clones in this sample may be carry-over from other donors' samples.

The chain links TRBV20-1 to TRBJ2-7; TCRdb picks TRBD2, but there is no DNA to check that call. Germline V CDR1 and CDR2: DFQATT, SNEGSKA (reference sequence). The CDR3 has 14 amino acids. CDR3 protein: CSAPPGLMTYEQYF.

This chain connects TRBV29-1 to TRBJ2-3; TCRdb picks TRBD2, but there is no DNA to check that call. The CDR3 sequence is 12 residues long. Looked up from germline, CDR1 is SQVTM and CDR2 is ANQGSEA. CDR3 loop: CSVEREADTQYF.

The chain recombines TRBV19 with TRBJ2-5; TCRdb designates TRBD1, a call that cannot be tested without DNA. This CDR3 has 16 amino acids. Germline values: CDR1 LNHDA, CDR2 SQIVND (reference sequence). This chain's CDR3 is CASSIWWGDIQETQYF.

This chain connects TRBV10-3 to TRBJ2-3; TCRdb reports TRBD2, a call that lacks DNA to check it against. CDR1 is ENHRY, CDR2 SYGVKD, per germline. The CDR3 consists of 15 residues. CDR3 amino acids: CAISATSGEYGTQYF.

This chain joins TRBV6-6 and TRBJ2-7; there is no DNA to check the TCRdb D call of TRBD1. CDR1 is MNHNY, CDR2 SVGAGI, per germline (reference sequence). The CDR3 totals 15 residues. The CDR3 loop is CASSHVGTGGYEQYF.

The rearrangement joins TRBV7-9 to TRBJ2-7; TCRdb's assignment of TRBD2 cannot be checked, as there is no DNA. Looked up from germline, CDR1 is SEHNR and CDR2 is FQNEAQ (reference sequence). CDR3 length equals 16 residues. CDR3 sequence: CASSSTAGGQTYEQYF.

The chain has TRBV20-1 and TRBJ2-3; the D call from TCRdb, TRBD1, cannot be confirmed without DNA. The length of the CDR3 is 18 residues. The germline CDR1 and CDR2 sequences are DFQATT and SNEGSKA (reference sequence). The chain's CDR3 is CSARGTGGDVVSTDTQYF.

The gene calls are TRBV7-9 and TRBJ2-7; lacking DNA, the TRBD1 call made by TCRdb goes unchecked. The CDR3 is 14 residues long. The germline V gene encodes CDR1 SEHNR and CDR2 FQNEAQ (reference sequence). The CDR3: CASSTRDRGHEQYF.

The V gene is TRBV20-1, the J gene TRBJ2-7. The germline CDR1 and CDR2 sequences are DFQATT and SNEGSKA (reference sequence). This CDR3 is built from 14 residues. This CDR3 is CSARAQEFSYEQYF.

The genes are TRBV11-3 and TRBJ2-3; TCRdb designates TRBD1, a call that cannot be tested without DNA. This CDR3 comprises 18 residues. Per the germline V gene, CDR1 is SGHNT and CDR2 is YENEEA. The CDR3 sequence is CASTPIEAGTEDTDTQYF.

This chain uses TRBV20-1 with TRBJ2-1. Germline-derived CDR1 and CDR2 are DFQATT and SNEGSKA (reference sequence). The CDR3 consists of 14 residues. CDR3 sequence: CSARDLGTTKEQFF.

V gene TRBV30 combines with J gene TRBJ1-5; absent DNA, TCRdb's TRBD1 call cannot be checked. CDR1 and CDR2 from the germline V gene are GTSNPN and SVGIG (reference sequence). CDR3 length equals 15 residues. This CDR3 reads CAWSETGTGAQPQNF.

V and J are TRBV10-2 and TRBJ1-1; checking the TCRdb D call of TRBD1 is not possible without DNA. CDR1 and CDR2 from the germline V gene are WSHSY and SAAADI. The CDR3 spans 14 residues. The chain's CDR3 is CASSEDRAGTEAFF.

The chain is built from TRBV9 and TRBJ1-1; TCRdb gives TRBD1 as the D gene, but with no DNA this cannot be confirmed. Germline V gene lookup returns CDR1 SGDLS and CDR2 YYNGEE. This CDR3 has 13 amino acids. CDR3 sequence: CASSASGFAEAFF.

The CDR3 loop is CASSLARTGQNTGELFF. This chain joins TRBV7-8 and TRBJ2-2; TCRdb calls TRBD1, which cannot be checked without DNA. CDR3 length equals 17 residues. Germline CDR1 SGHVS, CDR2 FQNEAQ.

The chain uses TRBV27 and TRBJ1-5; TCRdb's D call, TRBD1, is unchecked because there is no DNA. The CDR3 is made up of 14 amino acids. Germline V lookup: CDR1 MNHEY, CDR2 SMNVEV (reference sequence). The CDR3 sequence: CASSPRDRAKPQHF.

The genes are TRBV20-1 and TRBJ1-2; checking the TCRdb D call of TRBD1 is not possible without DNA. Germline assignment: CDR1 DFQATT and CDR2 SNEGSKA (reference sequence). This CDR3 comprises 15 residues. The CDR3 loop is CSARAPRTDNYGYTF.

The chain is built from TRBV20-1 and TRBJ1-6. The CDR3 covers 16 residues. Germline assignment: CDR1 DFQATT and CDR2 SNEGSKA (reference sequence). CDR3: CSASGEPLLYNSPLHF.

The chain links TRBV6-1 to TRBJ2-3. The germline V gene has CDR1 MNHNS and CDR2 SASEGT. CDR3 length: 13 amino acids. CDR3 in amino acids: CAVNDFVPDTQYF.

V and J are TRBV29-1 and TRBJ2-1; as DNA is missing, the TRBD1 call by TCRdb cannot be tested. Per germline, CDR1 SQVTM and CDR2 ANQGSEA. The CDR3 is 16 amino acids. The CDR3 spells CSVETGQTSSYDEQFF.